Listed here is a single TCR beta chain. The CDR3 runs 13 residues. Germline CDR1 is MNHEY and CDR2 is SVGAGI. V lost 3 bases and J lost 8; bases outside the gene matches: 3. In the PCR, 60 Vbeta and 13 Jbeta primers were used. Measured with immunoSEQ multiplex PCR; TCRdb has only the in-frame clones, and not every one. The sample records tens of thousands of clones, approximately 81% being singletons. This record comes from a study of cytomegalovirus exposure and HLA in healthy donors. Whole-study context: Earlier findings included nearly 120 million unique TCR beta sequences obtained from about 180 million T cells.

At sampling all donors were nominally healthy, likely with unrecorded immune exposures. This receptor was obtained from a girl aged 2 to 9 in good health and CMV-seropositive. The sample consisted of PBMCs. The rearrangement uses TRBV6-5 and TRBJ2-2, with 7 bases that match TRBD2. CDR3 region: CASSYQGLGELFF. CDR3 in DNA: TGTGCCAGCAGTTATCAGGGACTAGGGGAGCTGTTTTTT.